The TCR beta chain described here comes from a study of CD8 T cells in Susac syndrome. In this sample, this clonotype turned up once. With random hexamers, reverse transcription was performed on about 0.5 to 1 ug of RNA. TCRdb ran MiXCR on the immunoSEQ multiplex PCR reads and lists one entry per CDR3 protein. The data contain roughly 150,000 distinct CDR3 sequences, around 96% of them singletons. The sequence derives from a human donor with multiple sclerosis. The specimen was CD8+ T cells from PBMCs.

The CDR3 sequence is CASNHPGTDLGETQYF. As DNA, the CDR3 is TGTGCCAGCAACCACCCCGGGACGGACCTTGGGGAGACCCAGTACTTC. V usage is TRBV6-1 and J usage is TRBJ2-5; D may be TRBD1 or TRBD2 (5 bases each). CDR3 length equals 16 residues. V lost 7 bases to trimming and J lost 5 bases, with 23 bases between them. CDR1 MNHNS and CDR2 SASEGT come from the germline V gene.